The 20 T cell receptor beta chains in this list originate from one sample, sequenced in a study of response to subunit inactivated influenza vaccine. TCRdb analysed the RT-PCR reads with MiXCR anew, one entry per CDR3 protein. The sample contains under 950,000 distinct CDR3 sequences, around 21% of which appear only once. This specimen was PBMCs from blood, taken about 5 days after vaccination. The origin of the receptors is a man aged 50 or older who received an inactivated influenza vaccine.

DNA for the CDR3: TGCGCCAGCAGCCCGAGCCGCAGTTTTAGAGAGACCCAGTACTTC. This sequence encodes CASSPSRSFRETQYF. The J gene is TRBJ2-5, the V gene TRBV4-1; D is unclear. CDR1 and CDR2 (germline): MGHRA, YSYEKL. V lost 4 bases, J lost 4 bases, and 16 bases lay in between. CDR3 length equals 15 residues.

This clonotype showed up just a few times. The chain joins TRBV10-2 to TRBJ2-3; D gene uncertain. Germline-derived CDR1 and CDR2 are WSHSY and SAAADI. V shed 1 base and J shed 3 bases, with 14 bases lying between them. The CDR3 covers 16 residues. CDR3 amino acids: CASSELSDTTTDTQYF. The CDR3 DNA sequence: TGCGCCAGCAGTGAGTTAAGTGACACTACTACAGATACGCAGTATTTT.

This clonotype was observed a few times. The rearrangement uses TRBV20-1 and TRBJ2-1, with D perhaps TRBD1 (6 bases). This CDR3 contains 11 residues. CDR1 and CDR2 from the germline V gene are DFQATT and SNEGSKA (reference sequence). The V end lost 3 bases, the J end lost 9 bases, and 9 bases lay between the germline ends. CDR3 DNA: TGCAGTGCTAGCAGGGGCAGTGAGCAGTTCTTC. Protein sequence: CSASRGSEQFF.

The sample holds a few counts of this clonotype. The chain is built from TRBV28 and TRBJ2-2; D tentatively fits TRBD1 or TRBD2 (7 bases each). Trimming took off 6 bases at V and 4 bases at J, with 24 bases between the two ends. This CDR3 has 18 amino acids. Germline loops: CDR1 MDHEN, CDR2 SYDVKM. The CDR3 DNA reads as TGTGCCAGCAGCCGATGGGAGGGATTGGGGGACAGCACCGGGGAGCTGTTTTTT. Encoded protein: CASSRWEGLGDSTGELFF.

This clonotype has more than one count but fewer than ten. The V and J genes are TRBV15 and TRBJ2-2; D tentatively reads TRBD1 or TRBD2 (5 bases each). CDR3 length: 15 residues. Germline V CDR1 and CDR2: LNHNV, YYDKDF (reference sequence). Trimming cost V 7 bases and J 4 bases, with 16 bases left between them. The DNA of the CDR3 is TGTGCCACCAAAGGGACCGCTCGTGGCACCGGGGAGCTGTTTTTT. It yields the protein CATKGTARGTGELFF.

This clonotype came up many times. The junction shows a germline mismatch at one end, possibly a read error. The chain joins TRBV4-3 to TRBJ2-6; tentatively, D is TRBD1 (6 bases). This CDR3 contains 15 residues. CDR1 and CDR2 (germline): LGHNA, YSLEER. CDR3 region: CASSQQGGGANVLTF. The DNA of the CDR3 is TGTGCCAGCAGTCAACAGGGCGGTGGGGCCAACGTCCTGACTTTC.

This clonotype was counted many times. This chain joins TRBV5-6 and TRBJ1-2; TRBD1 agrees at 7 bases. From germline, CDR1 is SGHDT and CDR2 YYEEEE. With 4 bases clipped from V and 10 bases from J, the junction kept 7 bases outside the gene matches. The CDR3 extends over 12 amino acids. Here the CDR3 DNA reads TGTGCCAGCAGCATTTGGGACAGCTACTACACCTTC. It codes for CASSIWDSYYTF.

The chain recombines TRBV15 with TRBJ2-7; TRBD1 or TRBD2 may be the D gene (5 bases each). The germline V gene encodes CDR1 LNHNV and CDR2 YYDKDF (reference sequence). V dropped 6 bases and J dropped 2 bases, with 14 bases sitting between them. The CDR3 runs to 14 residues. As DNA, the CDR3 is TGTGCCACCAGAGCTGGGACGGAGACCTACGAGCAGTACTTC. This sequence encodes CATRAGTETYEQYF.

This clonotype was counted between two and nine times. CDR3: CASSYGGGNTIYF. Here the CDR3 DNA reads TGTGCCAGCAGTTACGGGGGGGGAAACACCATATATTTT. The V gene is TRBV6-6, the J gene TRBJ1-3, with D possibly matching TRBD1 (5 bases). Germline V gene sequence: CDR1 MNHNY, CDR2 SVGAGI (reference sequence). The CDR3 has 13 amino acids. The V gene lost 2 bases and the J gene lost 4 bases, with 6 bases spanning the gap.

The chain links TRBV7-3 to TRBJ2-6; maybe TRBD2 (7 bases). This CDR3 contains 17 residues. V lost 6 bases to trimming and J lost 3 bases, with 18 bases between them. CDR1 SGHTA and CDR2 FQGTGA come from the germline V gene. The CDR3 protein is CASSRLAGALGANVLTF. In DNA form, the CDR3 reads TGTGCCAGCAGTCGACTTGCGGGGGCGCTTGGGGCCAACGTCCTGACTTTC.

J is TRBJ2-1 and V is TRBV29-1, with 10 positions matching TRBD2. The CDR3 covers 15 residues. The V gene's germline CDR1 is SQVTM and CDR2 ANQGSEA. The V segment lost 6 bases and the J segment 8 bases; nucleotides outside the gene matches: 13. The DNA for the CDR3 is TGCAGCGTGATACCGGGACTAGCGAGTCCGGATGAGCAGTTCTTC. Translating it yields CSVIPGLASPDEQFF.

This clonotype was detected only a few times. This chain uses TRBV12-3 or TRBV12-4 with TRBJ2-2; TRBD1 is a possible D gene (6 bases). Trimming cost V 5 bases and J 5 bases, with 9 bases left between them. The CDR3 is 13 residues long. CDR3 in DNA: TGTGCCAGCAGTCGACAGGAGACCGGGGAGCTGTTTTTT. This encodes CASSRQETGELFF.

CDR3 sequence: CASSVAGLDYEQYF. The CDR3 nucleotides are TGTGCCAGCAGCGTAGCCGGACTAGATTACGAGCAGTACTTC. The V and J genes are TRBV9 and TRBJ2-7; 7 bases match TRBD2. Germline V gene sequence: CDR1 SGDLS, CDR2 YYNGEE. V was clipped by 0 bases and J by 4 bases; unmatched bases: 4. The CDR3 has 14 amino acids.

This rearrangement joins TRBV6-1 to TRBJ2-7, with no clear D. Germline V lookup: CDR1 MNHNS, CDR2 SASEGT. V shed 5 bases and J shed 4 bases, with 15 bases lying between them. The CDR3 sequence is 14 residues long. The CDR3 nucleotides read TGTGCCAGCAGTCCTCGGTCTACTTTGTACGAGCAGTACTTC. Translated: CASSPRSTLYEQYF.

The rearrangement uses TRBV10-3 and TRBJ2-1; 10 bases are shared with TRBD1. V gave up 0 bases and J gave up 2 bases; unmatched junction bases: 13. Germline CDR1 is ENHRY and CDR2 is SYGVKD. The CDR3 is made up of 20 amino acids. CDR3 bases: TGTGCCATCAGTGAGTCAAACTCCAAAAGGGACAGGGGTACCTACAATGAGCAGTTCTTC. Protein sequence: CAISESNSKRDRGTYNEQFF.

The chain couples TRBV28 to TRBJ2-5, with TRBD2 matching over 8 bases. The CDR3 is made up of 16 amino acids. From germline, CDR1 is MDHEN and CDR2 SYDVKM. After removal of 0 bases from V and 1 base from J, the junction contained 4 bases not matched to a gene. CDR3 DNA sequence: TGTGCCAGCAGTTTATGGGGACTAGAGCTCCAAGAGACCCAGTACTTC. Its protein is CASSLWGLELQETQYF.

As for this clonotype: The germline gene is not matched at one end of the junction; a read error may be the cause. The CDR3 here is CASSKEGPEFNEQFF. As DNA, the CDR3 is TGTGCCAGCAGCAAAGAGGGGCCGGAGTTTAATGAGCAGTTCTTC. The rearrangement uses TRBV4-2 and TRBJ2-1; possibly TRBD1 or TRBD2 for D (5 bases each). The CDR3 extends over 15 amino acids. Germline loops: CDR1 LGHNA, CDR2 YNFKEQ.

This clonotype was counted a few times. The genes are TRBV12-3 or TRBV12-4 and TRBJ2-7, with D maybe TRBD1 (7 bases). CDR3 length equals 13 residues. Deletions cut 8 bases from V and 2 bases from J, with 13 bases between. CDR3 nucleotide sequence: TGTGCCAGCCGGAGCAGGGGGGCCTACGAGCAGTACTTC. Encoded protein: CASRSRGAYEQYF.

This clonotype has more than one count but fewer than ten. This rearrangement joins TRBV5-1 to TRBJ2-7; 7 bases align to TRBD1. J lost 6 bases, V lost 0 bases, and 12 bases had no gene match. Germline values: CDR1 SGHRS, CDR2 YFSETQ. This CDR3 spans 16 amino acids. The CDR3 nucleotides read TGCGCCAGCAGCTTGGACCAAGGGGGCAGAAGGGCCGAGCAGTACTTC. It yields the protein CASSLDQGGRRAEQYF.

In this sample, this clonotype turned up a few times. This rearrangement joins TRBV20-1 to TRBJ2-2; weak D call: TRBD2 (5 bases). This CDR3 contains 14 residues. The V and J ends lost 3 bases and 4 bases respectively, with 12 bases between them. Germline CDR1 DFQATT, CDR2 SNEGSKA (reference sequence). CDR3 in amino acids: CSASSHAGTGELFF. The CDR3 nucleotides are TGCAGTGCTAGTAGTCATGCGGGCACCGGGGAGCTGTTTTTT.